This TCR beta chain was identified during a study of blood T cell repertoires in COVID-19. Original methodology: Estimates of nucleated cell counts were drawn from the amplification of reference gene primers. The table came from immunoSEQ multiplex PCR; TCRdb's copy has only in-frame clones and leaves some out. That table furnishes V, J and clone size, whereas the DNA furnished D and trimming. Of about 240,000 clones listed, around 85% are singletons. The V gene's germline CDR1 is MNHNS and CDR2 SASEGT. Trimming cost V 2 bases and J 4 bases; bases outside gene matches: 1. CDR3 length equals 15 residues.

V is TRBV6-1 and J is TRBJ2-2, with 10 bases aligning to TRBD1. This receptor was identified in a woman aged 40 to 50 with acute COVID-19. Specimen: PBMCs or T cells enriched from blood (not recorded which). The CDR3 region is CASSERTGGTGELFF. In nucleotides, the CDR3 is TGTGCCAGCAGTGAAAGGACAGGGGGCACCGGGGAGCTGTTTTTT.